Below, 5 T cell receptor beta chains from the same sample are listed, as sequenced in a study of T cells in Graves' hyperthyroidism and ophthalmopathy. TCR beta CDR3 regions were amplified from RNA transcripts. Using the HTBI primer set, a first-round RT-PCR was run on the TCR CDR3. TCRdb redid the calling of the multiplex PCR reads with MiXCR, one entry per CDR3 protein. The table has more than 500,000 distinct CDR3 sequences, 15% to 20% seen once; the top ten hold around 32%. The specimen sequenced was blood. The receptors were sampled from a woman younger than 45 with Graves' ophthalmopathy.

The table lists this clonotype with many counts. The DNA of the CDR3 is TGTGCCAGCAGTTATGGGCGGAACAATGAGCAGTTCTTC. Protein: CASSYGRNNEQFF. The chain has TRBV6-2 or TRBV6-3 and TRBJ2-1; D uncertain. V was trimmed by 3 bases and J by 5 bases, leaving 8 bases between them. This CDR3 comprises 13 residues. Germline V CDR1 and CDR2: MNHEY, SVGEGT.

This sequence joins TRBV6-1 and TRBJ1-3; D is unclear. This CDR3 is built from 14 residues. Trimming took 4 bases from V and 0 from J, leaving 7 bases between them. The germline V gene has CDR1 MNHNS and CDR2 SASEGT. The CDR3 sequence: CASSVGSSGNTIYF. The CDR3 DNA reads TGTGCCAGCAGTGTGGGCAGCTCTGGAAACACCATATATTTT.

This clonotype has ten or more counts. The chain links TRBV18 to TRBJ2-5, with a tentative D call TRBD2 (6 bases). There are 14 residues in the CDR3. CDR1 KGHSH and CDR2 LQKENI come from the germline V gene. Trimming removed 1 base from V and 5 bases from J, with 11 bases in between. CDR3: CASSPRGGWETQYF. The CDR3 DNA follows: TGTGCCAGCTCACCACGGGGAGGATGGGAGACCCAGTACTTC.

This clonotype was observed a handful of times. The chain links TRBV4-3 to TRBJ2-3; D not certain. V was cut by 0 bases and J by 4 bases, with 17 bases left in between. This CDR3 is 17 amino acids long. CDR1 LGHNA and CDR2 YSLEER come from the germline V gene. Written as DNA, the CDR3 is TGCGCCAGCAGCCAAGACGTTGCTCTGGGATTCGCAGATACGCAGTATTTT. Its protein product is CASSQDVALGFADTQYF.

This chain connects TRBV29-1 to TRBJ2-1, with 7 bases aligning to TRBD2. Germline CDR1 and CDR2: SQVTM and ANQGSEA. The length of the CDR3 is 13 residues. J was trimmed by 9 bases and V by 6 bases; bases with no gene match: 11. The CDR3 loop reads CSVTGTNLIEQFF. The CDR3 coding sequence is TGCAGCGTCACCGGGACTAATCTTATTGAGCAGTTCTTC.